This T cell receptor beta chain comes out of a study of identical twins. Study findings and constraints: With abundant cord blood beta clonotypes, insertions were fewer; memory repertoires showed no such pattern.

cDNA molecules carried unique molecular identifiers, and template switching added a universal primer site. TCRdb reanalysed the 5' RACE reads using MiXCR and keeps one entry per CDR3 protein. The sample has roughly 770,000 distinct CDR3 sequences, about 20% seen once. This clonotype was detected only a few times. The antigen is unknown. Trimming removed 4 bases from V and 0 bases from J, with 14 bases in between. The germline V gene has CDR1 SGHRS and CDR2 YFSETQ. This CDR3 has 15 amino acids. These data were also filed under a second study, of T cells expressing NK-cell markers.

Sequenced input: PBMCs. V usage is TRBV5-1 and J usage is TRBJ2-7, with D tentatively TRBD1 (6 bases). The receptor's source is a woman younger than 30 in good health. The CDR3 region is CASSQGTGSSYEQYF. The DNA for the CDR3 is TGCGCCAGCAGCCAGGGGACGGGCAGCTCCTACGAGCAGTACTTC. Together with reference TRBV5-1 and TRBJ2-7, the CDR3 gives the full variable domain: KAGVTQTPRYLIKTRGQQVTLSCSPISGHRSVSWYQQTPGQGLQFLFEYFSETQRNKGNFPGRFSGRQFSNSRSEMNVSTLELGDSALYLCASSQGTGSSYEQYFGPGTRLTVT.